This record covers a single TCR beta chain. The clone's antigen remains unknown. Base qualities are missing; no much larger clone stands one base away. Stable Graves' hyperthyroidism was defined as the absence of progression to ophthalmopathy over 18 months of follow-up. Hyperthyroidism patients were aged 18 to 65 years and newly diagnosed, with disease duration of less than 2 months. Any patient with an uncontrolled infection, another autoimmune disease, pregnancy or lactation was excluded. Diagnoses were based on clinical symptoms, serum thyroxine and TRAb, thyroid ultrasound and orbital computed tomography. PBMCs were separated from around 9.1 ml of fresh peripheral blood using Ficoll-Paque density gradient centrifugation. Total RNA was extracted with Trizol reagent, and quality was checked on an Agilent 2100 Bioanalyzer. The TCR beta CDR3 regions were amplified from RNA transcripts. For the first round of RT-PCR on the TCR CDR3, the HTBI primer set was used together with the Qiagen OneStep RT-PCR kit. The libraries were constructed in a second round of multiplex PCR and then size-selected and purified. Paired-end sequencing of the libraries was performed with 100 bp reads on an Illumina HiSeq2000. On the study's bioinformatics: SOAPnuke was used to process the raw data, throwing out any read that contained adapters or uncalled bases, had a mean Phred below 15, or lacked an exact constant-primer or identifier match. High-quality paired reads were merged using COPE v1.2.5, and each unique nucleotide sequence was defined as a clonotype. Clonotypes were aligned to IMGT TRBV, TRBD and TRBJ reference segments using MiTCR v1.1. The analysis was restricted to V-J combinations with a frequency above 0.0001, which together covered just over 98% of the repertoires. The TCS score was defined as F50 (clonal expansion) divided by E x V (chaos), with BLOSUM62-based TCRdist calculated between CDR3 peptides within each V-J. Welch's t-statistics and random forest reduced around 520 V-J features to roughly 13, which were used in a naive Bayes classifier (R e1071). TCRdb ran its own pipeline on the public reads, namely fastp trimming at Q25 and MiXCR clone calling, and kept in-frame beta chains. A single entry per CDR3 protein holds the most common genes and DNA from its merged rows. The V and J calls and clone size are TCRdb's, not the authors'. Here the sample has approximately 400,000 distinct CDR3 sequences; roughly 25% occur a single time. Jointly, the top ten make up 73% of the sample.

The data are from a study of T cells in Graves' hyperthyroidism and ophthalmopathy (dated by TCRdb to the late 2010s). Describing the broader study: Peripheral blood samples were taken at initial diagnosis, before any treatment was given. To identify distinguishing TCR V-J signatures, a discovery cohort of 90 to 100 patients was used, comprising approximately 40 with Graves' ophthalmopathy and 57 with stable Graves' hyperthyroidism. Prospective prediction of ophthalmopathy was tested in an independent validation cohort of 18 to 20 hyperthyroidism patients and roughly 16 patients who later progressed to ophthalmopathy. The 85 to 100 discovery patients were divided at random into training and test sets in a 7:3 ratio. Thyroid tissue and blood T-cell repertoires from about six Graves' hyperthyroidism patients were also compared in the study. After sampling, hyperthyroidism patients received methimazole starting at 30 mg daily, and ophthalmopathy patients received high-dose intravenous methylprednisolone. TCR Vbeta CDR3 sequencing of fewer than 150 peripheral blood samples (43 ophthalmopathy, about 74 hyperthyroidism and 17 progressor patients) is reported in the paper.

Results the study describes overall, beyond this receptor: Most expanded thyroid clonotypes (frequency above 0.001) were also detected in blood, a finding suggesting that blood repertoires may reflect thyroid immune responses. During validation, the model predicted progression to ophthalmopathy a median of about 6.5 months ahead of onset, with roughly 65% sensitivity and almost 75% specificity. A model built on a 13 V-J signature distinguished ophthalmopathy from stable hyperthyroidism, reaching around 90% sensitivity and under 84% specificity in cross-validation and 80%/75% in testing. No statistical method was used to fix the sample size in advance, and group allocation was not hidden from the investigators.

In the germline V gene, CDR1 corresponds to SGHRS and CDR2 to YFSETQ. Its CDR3 holds 15 amino acids, cysteine through phenylalanine. The CDR3 DNA has 45 bases and is translated from base 1. V ends up 5 bases short and J 3 bases short, with an unmatched junction base count of 5. The sequenced sample was blood. This clonotype was sampled from a man aged 50 to 59 with Graves' hyperthyroidism. The chain joins TRBV5-1 to TRBJ2-2; a stretch of 9 junction bases matches TRBD1. The bases read TGCGCCAGCAGTTTAACAGGGGGCGACACCGGGGAGCTGTTTTTT. It is translated as CASSLTGGDTGELFF.